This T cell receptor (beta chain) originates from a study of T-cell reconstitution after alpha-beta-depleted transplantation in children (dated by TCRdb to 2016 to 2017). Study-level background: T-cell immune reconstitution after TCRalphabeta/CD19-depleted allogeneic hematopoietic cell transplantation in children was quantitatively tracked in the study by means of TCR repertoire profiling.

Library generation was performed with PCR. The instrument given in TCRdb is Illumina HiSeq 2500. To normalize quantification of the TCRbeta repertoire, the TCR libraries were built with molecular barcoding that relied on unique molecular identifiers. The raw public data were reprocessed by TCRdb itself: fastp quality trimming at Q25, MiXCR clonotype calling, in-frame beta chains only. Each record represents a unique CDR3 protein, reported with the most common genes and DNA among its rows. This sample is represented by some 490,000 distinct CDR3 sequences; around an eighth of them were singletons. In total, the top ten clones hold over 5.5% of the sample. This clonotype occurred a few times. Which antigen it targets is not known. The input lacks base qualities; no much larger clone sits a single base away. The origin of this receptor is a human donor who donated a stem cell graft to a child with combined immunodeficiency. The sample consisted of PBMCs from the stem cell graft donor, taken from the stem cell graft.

CDR3 region: CASSRRLVETQYF. The nucleotide sequence reads TGTGCCAGCAGCCGACGTCTGGTCGAGACCCAGTACTTC. The V and J genes are TRBV4-2 and TRBJ2-5; the D gene is not confidently resolved. V loses 4 bases of germline sequence and J loses 5 bases, and the interval between the two ends is 11 bases. CDR1 is given as LGHNA and CDR2 as YNFKEQ, both from the germline V gene. From the cysteine up to the phenylalanine, the CDR3 has a length of 13 residues. Just CDR3 DNA is preserved here, 39 bases in frame from base 1.